This T cell receptor beta chain stems from a study of T cell repertoires in cytomegalovirus infection. General study points: CMV-specific TCR beta clonotypes restricted by HLA-C were the ones dominating the ex vivo response.

The germline CDR1 and CDR2 sequences are MNHNS and SASEGT. V gave up 5 bases and J gave up 6 bases, with 13 bases separating them. The CDR3 length is 13 residues. This clonotype has at least ten counts. The antigen is not known. TCRdb itself ran the reads through MiXCR, one entry per CDR3 protein. The repertoire has fewer than 550,000 distinct CDR3 sequences, 31% of them found once; the top ten carry around 13%. The V call is TRBV6-1, the J call TRBJ1-1, with D possibly matching TRBD1 (6 bases). This sequence originates from a human donor in good health (CMV status not recorded). Some clones in this sample may be carry-over from other donors' samples. Sequenced: PBMCs. The CDR3 region is CASSSGGRAEAFF. The CDR3 nucleotides are TGTGCCAGCAGTTCTGGGGGCCGGGCTGAAGCTTTCTTT.